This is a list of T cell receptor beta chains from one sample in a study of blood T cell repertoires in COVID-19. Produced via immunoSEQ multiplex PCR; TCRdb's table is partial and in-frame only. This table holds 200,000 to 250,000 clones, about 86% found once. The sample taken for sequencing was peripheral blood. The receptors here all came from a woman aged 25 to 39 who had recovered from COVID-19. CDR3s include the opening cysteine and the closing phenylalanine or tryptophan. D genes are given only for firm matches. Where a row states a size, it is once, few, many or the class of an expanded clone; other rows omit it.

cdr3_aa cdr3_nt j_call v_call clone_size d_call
CASSVGAGVGTEAFF TGTGCCAGCAGCGTAGGGGCAGGGGTGGGAACTGAAGCTTTCTTT TRBJ1-1 TRBV9 . .
CASSEQGPSYEQYF TGTGCCAGCAGTGAACAGGGCCCCTCCTACGAGCAGTACTTC TRBJ2-7 TRBV2 . .
CASSSHDRNSNQPQHF TGCGCCAGCAGCTCTCACGACAGAAATAGCAATCAGCCCCAGCATTTT TRBJ1-5 TRBV4-1 once .
CASSSDRGRPSDNEQFF TGTGCCAGCAGCTCTGACAGGGGGCGTCCTTCGGACAATGAGCAGTTCTTC TRBJ2-1 TRBV5-8 . TRBD1
CASSPSTGVNTEAFF TGTGCCAGCAGTCCCTCGACAGGGGTTAACACTGAAGCTTTCTTT TRBJ1-1 TRBV27 . TRBD1
CASSLSETGLANYGYTF TGTGCCAGCAGTTTATCTGAAACAGGGTTAGCTAACTATGGCTACACCTTC TRBJ1-2 TRBV27 . .
CASSSWTGGYDYGYTF TGTGCCAGCAGCTCATGGACAGGGGGTTATGACTATGGCTACACCTTC TRBJ1-2 TRBV3-1/TRBV3-2 . TRBD1
CASSLGQNQPQHF TGCGCCAGCAGCTTGGGCCAGAATCAGCCCCAGCATTTT TRBJ1-5 TRBV5-1 . .
CSASSASGREQFF TGCAGTGCTAGTAGCGCTAGCGGCAGGGAGCAGTTCTTC TRBJ2-1 TRBV20-1 . TRBD2
CSVADGVLGNQPQHF TGCAGCGTTGCCGACGGGGTTTTGGGAAATCAGCCCCAGCATTTT TRBJ1-5 TRBV29-1 . .
CASRRRGEETQYF TGTGCCAGCAGGCGCAGGGGAGAAGAGACCCAGTACTTC TRBJ2-5 TRBV3-1/TRBV3-2 . .
CAWRYSYNSPLHF TGTGCCTGGAGATACAGCTATAATTCACCCCTCCACTTT TRBJ1-6 TRBV30 . .
CATSRDRQDYGYTF TGTGCCACCAGCAGAGATCGCCAGGATTATGGCTACACCTTC TRBJ1-2 TRBV15 . .
CASSYSIQEEAKNIQYF TGTGCCAGCAGTTACTCGATCCAGGAGGAGGCCAAAAACATTCAGTACTTC TRBJ2-4 TRBV6-2/TRBV6-3 . .
CASSLASTGDSPYGYTF TGCGCCAGCAGCTTGGCCTCGACAGGGGACTCTCCCTATGGCTACACCTTC TRBJ1-2 TRBV5-1 . TRBD1
CASSLVGTVNEQYF TGTGCCAGCAGCTTGGTCGGGACAGTAAACGAGCAGTACTTC TRBJ2-7 TRBV5-4 . TRBD1
CASLAGDETQYF TGCGCCAGCCTAGCGGGGGATGAGACCCAGTACTTC TRBJ2-5 TRBV5-1 . TRBD2
CASSEMSVTAAYGYTF TGTGCCAGCAGTGAAATGTCCGTGACAGCCGCCTATGGCTACACCTTC TRBJ1-2 TRBV6-1 . .
CASSLEWGQSYEQYF TGTGCCAGCAGCTTAGAGTGGGGACAGAGCTACGAGCAGTACTTC TRBJ2-7 TRBV7-2 . TRBD1
CASSFPGVGDYGYTF TGTGCCAGCAGTTTTCCAGGGGTGGGAGACTATGGCTACACCTTC TRBJ1-2 TRBV25-1 . .
CASSRGTGPHEQFF TGTGCCAGTAGCAGGGGGACAGGTCCTCATGAGCAGTTCTTC TRBJ2-1 TRBV19 . TRBD1
CASSLFSGETQYF TGTGCCAGCAGTTTATTTTCCGGTGAGACCCAGTACTTC TRBJ2-5 TRBV27 . .
CASSQDKGRAGRSEKLFF TGCGCCAGCAGCCAAGATAAGGGCCGGGCAGGGCGGAGTGAAAAACTGTTTTTT TRBJ1-4 TRBV4-3 once .
CASSLVAGATQETQYF TGTGCCAGCTCACTAGTAGCGGGGGCGACCCAAGAGACCCAGTACTTC TRBJ2-5 TRBV18 . TRBD2
CASSRDSNSPLHF TGTGCCAGCAGCCGGGACTCTAATTCACCCCTCCACTTT TRBJ1-6 TRBV3-1/TRBV3-2 . .
CASSKPPGQTHLNSYEQYF TGTGCCAGCAGCAAGCCGCCGGGACAGACCCACCTAAACTCCTACGAGCAGTACTTC TRBJ2-7 TRBV21-1 . .
CASSYSPSGEGETQYF TGCGCCAGCAGCTATTCCCCTAGCGGGGAAGGAGAGACCCAGTACTTC TRBJ2-5 TRBV5-1 . TRBD2
CASSQDREGYTF TGTGCCAGCAGCCAAGATCGAGAGGGCTACACCTTC TRBJ1-2 TRBV3-1/TRBV3-2 . .
CASSFGTSGDTQYF TGTGCCAGCAGCTTCGGGACTAGCGGGGATACGCAGTATTTT TRBJ2-3 TRBV5-6 . TRBD2
CASSQDLRDSYEQYF TGTGCCAGCAGCCAAGATCTGAGGGACTCCTACGAGCAGTACTTC TRBJ2-7 TRBV3-1/TRBV3-2 . .
CASSPQTRTYEQYF TGCGCCAGCAGCCCCCAGACAAGGACCTACGAGCAGTACTTC TRBJ2-7 TRBV5-1 . .
CASSFGTGVYGYTF TGCGCCAGCAGCTTCGGGACAGGGGTGTATGGCTACACCTTC TRBJ1-2 TRBV5-1 . TRBD1
CASSHDSYNEQFF TGTGCCAGCAGTCACGACAGCTACAATGAGCAGTTCTTC TRBJ2-1 TRBV27 . .
CASSVGDRATDTQYF TGTGCCAGCAGCGTAGGGGACAGGGCCACAGATACGCAGTATTTT TRBJ2-3 TRBV9 . TRBD1
CASSYSEGGRPNSPLHF TGTGCCAGCAGTTACTCCGAGGGAGGCCGTCCTAATTCACCCCTCCACTTT TRBJ1-6 TRBV6-2/TRBV6-3 . .
CASSYAGSYYGYTF TGTGCCAGCAGTTACGCCGGGTCCTACTATGGCTACACCTTC TRBJ1-2 TRBV6-2/TRBV6-3 . .
CASSFPNTESYEQYF TGTGCCAGCAGTTTTCCCAATACGGAGTCCTACGAGCAGTACTTC TRBJ2-7 TRBV28 once .
CASSLGAGLLNTEAFF TGTGCCAGCAGCTTGGGAGCAGGGCTCTTGAACACTGAAGCTTTCTTT TRBJ1-1 TRBV5-5 . .
CASSYADFSYEQYF TGTGCCAGCAGTTACGCCGACTTTTCCTACGAGCAGTACTTC TRBJ2-7 TRBV6-5 . .
CASSLGTISYNEQFF TGTGCCAGCAGCTTAGGGACTATCTCATACAATGAGCAGTTCTTC TRBJ2-1 TRBV7-2 . .